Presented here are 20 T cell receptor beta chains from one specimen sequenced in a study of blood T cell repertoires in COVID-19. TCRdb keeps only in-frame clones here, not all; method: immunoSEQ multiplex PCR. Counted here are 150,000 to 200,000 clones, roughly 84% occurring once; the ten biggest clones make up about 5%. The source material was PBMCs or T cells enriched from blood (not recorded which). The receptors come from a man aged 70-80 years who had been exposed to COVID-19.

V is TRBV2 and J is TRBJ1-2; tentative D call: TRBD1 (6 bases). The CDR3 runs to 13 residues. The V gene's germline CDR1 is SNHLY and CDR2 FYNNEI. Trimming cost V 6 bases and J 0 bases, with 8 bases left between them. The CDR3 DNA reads TGTGCCAGCAGGGACAGTGCTAACTATGGCTACACCTTC. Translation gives CASRDSANYGYTF.

CDR3 in DNA: TGTGCCTGGAGTGTACGCCGCGGGGTAGGTGAGCAGTTCTTC. Translation gives CAWSVRRGVGEQFF. The chain uses TRBV30 and TRBJ2-1; perhaps TRBD2 as D (6 bases). V was pared by 0 bases and J by 9 bases, with 15 bases between. The CDR3 loop spans 14 amino acids. Germline CDR1 is GTSNPN and CDR2 is SVGIG (reference sequence).

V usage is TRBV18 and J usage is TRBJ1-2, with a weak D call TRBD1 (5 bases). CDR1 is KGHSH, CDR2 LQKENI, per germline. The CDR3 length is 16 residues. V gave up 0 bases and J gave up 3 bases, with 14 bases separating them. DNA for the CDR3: TGTGCCAGCTCACCACCCCAACGGGGGATTTACTATGGCTACACCTTC. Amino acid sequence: CASSPPQRGIYYGYTF.

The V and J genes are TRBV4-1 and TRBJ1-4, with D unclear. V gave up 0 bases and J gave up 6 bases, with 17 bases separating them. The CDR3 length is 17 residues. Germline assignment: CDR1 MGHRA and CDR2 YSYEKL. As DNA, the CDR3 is TGCGCCAGCAGCCAAGAATTCCGGACGGGGTTGCATGAAAAACTGTTTTTT. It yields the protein CASSQEFRTGLHEKLFF.

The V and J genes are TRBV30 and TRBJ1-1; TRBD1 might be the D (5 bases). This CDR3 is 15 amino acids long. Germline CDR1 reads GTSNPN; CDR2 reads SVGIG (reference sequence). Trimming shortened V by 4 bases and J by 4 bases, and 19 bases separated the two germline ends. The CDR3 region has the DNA TGTGCCTGGACTAGGGACCGACCCGGGGGCACTGAAGCTTTCTTT. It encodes CAWTRDRPGGTEAFF.

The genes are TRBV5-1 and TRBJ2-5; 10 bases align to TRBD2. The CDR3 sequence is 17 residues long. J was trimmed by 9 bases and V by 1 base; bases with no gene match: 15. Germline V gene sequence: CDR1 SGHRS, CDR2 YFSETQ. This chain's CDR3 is CASSLSSSGGPKLAQYF. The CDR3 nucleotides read TGCGCCAGCAGCTTGTCTTCTAGCGGGGGCCCAAAGTTGGCCCAGTACTTC.

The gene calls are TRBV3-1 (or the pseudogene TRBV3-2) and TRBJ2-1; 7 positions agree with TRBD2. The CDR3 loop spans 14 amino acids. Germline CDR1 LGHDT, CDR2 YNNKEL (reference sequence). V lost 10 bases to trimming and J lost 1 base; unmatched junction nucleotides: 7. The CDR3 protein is CATMDSGSYNEQFF. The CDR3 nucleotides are TGTGCCACCATGGATAGCGGGTCCTACAATGAGCAGTTCTTC.

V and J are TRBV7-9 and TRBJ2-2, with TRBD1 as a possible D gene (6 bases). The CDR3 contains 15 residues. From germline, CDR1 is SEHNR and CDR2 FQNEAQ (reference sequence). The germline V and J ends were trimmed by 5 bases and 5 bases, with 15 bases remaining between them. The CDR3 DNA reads TGTGCCAGCAGCCGCGGACAGTCTAATACCGGGGAGCTGTTTTTT. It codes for CASSRGQSNTGELFF.

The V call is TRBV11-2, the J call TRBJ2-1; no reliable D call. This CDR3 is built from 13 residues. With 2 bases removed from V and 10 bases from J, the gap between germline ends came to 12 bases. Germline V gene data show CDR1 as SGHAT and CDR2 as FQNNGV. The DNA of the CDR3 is TGTGCCAGCAGCTTAAGTAGCTCCTACGAGCAGTTCTTC. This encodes CASSLSSSYEQFF.

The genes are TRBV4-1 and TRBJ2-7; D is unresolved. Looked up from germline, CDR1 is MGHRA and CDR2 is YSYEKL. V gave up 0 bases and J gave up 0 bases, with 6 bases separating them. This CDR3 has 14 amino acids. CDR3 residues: CASSQERNSYEQYF. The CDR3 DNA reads TGCGCCAGCAGCCAAGAGAGGAACTCCTACGAGCAGTACTTC.

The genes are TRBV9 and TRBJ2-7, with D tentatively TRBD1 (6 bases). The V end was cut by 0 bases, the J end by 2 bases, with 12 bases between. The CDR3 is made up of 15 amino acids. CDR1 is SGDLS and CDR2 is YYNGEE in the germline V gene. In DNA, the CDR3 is TGTGCCAGCAGCGTAGATCCAGGGGAAACCTACGAGCAGTACTTC. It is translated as CASSVDPGETYEQYF.

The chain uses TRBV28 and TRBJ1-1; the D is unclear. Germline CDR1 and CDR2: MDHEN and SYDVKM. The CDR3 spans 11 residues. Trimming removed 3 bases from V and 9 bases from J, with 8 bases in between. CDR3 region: CASSFERKAFF. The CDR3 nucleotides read TGTGCCAGCAGTTTTGAGAGGAAAGCTTTCTTT.

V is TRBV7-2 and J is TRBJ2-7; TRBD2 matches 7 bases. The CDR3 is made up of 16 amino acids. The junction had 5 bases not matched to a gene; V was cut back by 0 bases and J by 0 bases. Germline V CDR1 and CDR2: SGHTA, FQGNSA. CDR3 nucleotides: TGTGCCAGCAGCTTAGCGGGGGGAGGGACCTCCTACGAGCAGTACTTC. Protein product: CASSLAGGGTSYEQYF.

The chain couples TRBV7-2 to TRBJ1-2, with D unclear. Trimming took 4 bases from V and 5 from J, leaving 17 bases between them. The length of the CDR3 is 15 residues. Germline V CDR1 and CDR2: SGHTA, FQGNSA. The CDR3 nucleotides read TGTGCCAGCAGCTACCTAAGGGTGGGGAGTTATGGCTACACCTTC. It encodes CASSYLRVGSYGYTF.

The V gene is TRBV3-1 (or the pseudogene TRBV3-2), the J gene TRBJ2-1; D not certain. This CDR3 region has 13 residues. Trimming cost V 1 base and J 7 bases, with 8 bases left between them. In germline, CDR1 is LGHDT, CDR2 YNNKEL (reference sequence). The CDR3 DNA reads TGTGCCAGCAGCCAAGTTTTAGAAAATGAGCAGTTCTTC. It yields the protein CASSQVLENEQFF.

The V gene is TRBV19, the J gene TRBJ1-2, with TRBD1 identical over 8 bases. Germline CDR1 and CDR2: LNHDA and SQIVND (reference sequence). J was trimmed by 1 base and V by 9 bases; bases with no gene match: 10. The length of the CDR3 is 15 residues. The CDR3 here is CASWTGSLINYGYTF. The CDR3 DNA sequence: TGTGCCAGCTGGACAGGGTCCCTGATTAACTATGGCTACACCTTC.

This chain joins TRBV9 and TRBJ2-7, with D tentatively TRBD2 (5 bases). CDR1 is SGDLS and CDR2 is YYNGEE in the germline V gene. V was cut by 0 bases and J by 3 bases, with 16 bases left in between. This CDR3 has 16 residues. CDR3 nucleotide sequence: TGTGCCAGCAGCGTAGGAGGAGGATCTTCTAACTACGAGCAGTACTTC. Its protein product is CASSVGGGSSNYEQYF.

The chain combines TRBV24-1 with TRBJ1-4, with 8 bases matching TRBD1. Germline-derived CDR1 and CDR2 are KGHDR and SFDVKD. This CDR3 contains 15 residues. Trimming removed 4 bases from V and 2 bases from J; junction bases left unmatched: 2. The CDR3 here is CATSETGATNEKLFF. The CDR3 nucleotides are TGTGCCACCAGTGAGACAGGGGCCACTAATGAAAAACTGTTTTTT.

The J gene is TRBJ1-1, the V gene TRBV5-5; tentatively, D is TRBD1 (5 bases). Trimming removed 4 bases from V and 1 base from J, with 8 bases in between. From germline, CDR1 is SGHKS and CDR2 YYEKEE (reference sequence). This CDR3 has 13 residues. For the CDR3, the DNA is TGTGCCAGCAGCCGGACAAGGAACACTGAAGCTTTCTTT. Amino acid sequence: CASSRTRNTEAFF. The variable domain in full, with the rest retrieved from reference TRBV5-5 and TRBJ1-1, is DAGVTQSPTHLIKTRGQQVTLRCSPISGHKSVSWYQQVLGQGPQFIFQYYEKEERGRGNFPDRFSARQFPNYSSELNVNALLLGDSALYLCASSRTRNTEAFFGQGTRLTVV.

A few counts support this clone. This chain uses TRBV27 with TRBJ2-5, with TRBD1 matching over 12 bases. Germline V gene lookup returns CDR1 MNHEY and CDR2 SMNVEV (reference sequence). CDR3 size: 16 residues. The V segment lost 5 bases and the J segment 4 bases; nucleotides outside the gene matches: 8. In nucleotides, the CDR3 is TGTGCCAGCAGTCGAGGGACAGGGGGCTTAGGAGAGACCCAGTACTTC. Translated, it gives CASSRGTGGLGETQYF.